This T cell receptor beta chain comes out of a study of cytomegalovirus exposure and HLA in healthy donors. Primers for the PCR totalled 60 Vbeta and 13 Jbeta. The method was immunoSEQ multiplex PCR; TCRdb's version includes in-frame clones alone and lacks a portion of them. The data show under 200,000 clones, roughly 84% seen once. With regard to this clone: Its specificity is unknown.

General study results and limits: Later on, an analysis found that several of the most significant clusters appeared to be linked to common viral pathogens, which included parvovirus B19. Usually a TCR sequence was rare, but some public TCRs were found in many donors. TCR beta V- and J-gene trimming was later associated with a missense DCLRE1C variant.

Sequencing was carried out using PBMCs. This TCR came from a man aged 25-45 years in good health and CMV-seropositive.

The CDR3 DNA reads TGTGCCAGCAGTTGGGGGACAGAAGAGACCCAGTACTTC. Its protein is CASSWGTEETQYF. The genes are TRBV5-4 and TRBJ2-5; 7 nucleotides line up with TRBD1. CDR3 length equals 13 residues. CDR1 is SGHNT, CDR2 YYREEE, per germline (reference sequence). V was pared by 5 bases and J by 3 bases, with 4 bases of the junction left unmatched.